This record concerns one T cell receptor (beta chain) sequence. Its antigen is unidentified. The PCR had 60 Vbeta and 13 Jbeta primers. The repertoire was sequenced with immunoSEQ multiplex PCR; TCRdb's copy has only in-frame clones and lacks some. The table shows 85,000 to 130,000 clones, with around 73% occurring only once. This CDR3 contains 18 residues. After removal of 4 bases from V and 3 bases from J, the junction contained 12 bases not matched to a gene. From germline, CDR1 is KGHSH and CDR2 LQKENI. The source of the sample is a study of cytomegalovirus exposure and HLA in healthy donors. Study-wide results and limits: Association with HLA alleles at 0.05 false discovery rate was found for 15,000 or so TCR beta sequences in a later analysis. What was likely a sequencing artifact was a cluster of highly shared sequence variants.

Sequencing input: PBMCs. This TCR was sampled from a woman aged 35 to 49 in good health and CMV-seronegative. This chain uses TRBV18 with TRBJ2-6; TRBD1 matches 7 bases. CDR3 protein: CASSLRQGEYYGANVLTF. The CDR3 DNA follows: TGTGCCAGCTCACTCCGACAGGGAGAATATTATGGGGCCAACGTCCTGACTTTC.